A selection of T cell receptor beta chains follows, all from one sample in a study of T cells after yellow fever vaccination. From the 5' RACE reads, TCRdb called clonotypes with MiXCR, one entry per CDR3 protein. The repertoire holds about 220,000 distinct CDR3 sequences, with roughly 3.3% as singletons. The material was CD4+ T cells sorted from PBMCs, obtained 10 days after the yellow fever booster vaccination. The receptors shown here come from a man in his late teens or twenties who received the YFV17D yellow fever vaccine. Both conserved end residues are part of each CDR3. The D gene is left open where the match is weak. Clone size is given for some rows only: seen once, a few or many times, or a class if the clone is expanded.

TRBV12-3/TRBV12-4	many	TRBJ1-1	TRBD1	CASSWGQYGAFF	TGTGCCAGCAGTTGGGGACAGTATGGTGCTTTCTTT
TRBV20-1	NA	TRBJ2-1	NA	CSASTPVSYNEQFF	TGCAGTGCTAGTACGCCGGTCTCCTACAATGAGCAGTTCTTC
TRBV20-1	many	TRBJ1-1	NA	CSATFGVNTEAFF	TGCAGTGCTACCTTCGGCGTGAACACTGAAGCTTTCTTT
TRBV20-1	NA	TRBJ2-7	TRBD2	CSARDLSGGASYEQYF	TGCAGTGCTAGAGATCTGAGCGGGGGGGCCTCCTACGAGCAGTACTTC
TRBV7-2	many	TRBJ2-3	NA	CASSPSSGTDTQYF	TGTGCCAGCAGCCCGAGTAGCGGCACAGATACGCAGTATTTT
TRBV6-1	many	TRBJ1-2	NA	CASSPGGAGNYGYTF	TGTGCCAGCAGCCCCGGGGGGGCCGGTAACTATGGCTACACCTTC
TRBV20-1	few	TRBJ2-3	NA	CSASGTHFGDTQYF	TGCAGTGCTAGCGGGACCCACTTTGGAGATACGCAGTATTTT
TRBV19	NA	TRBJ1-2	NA	CASSIPLGTWGYTF	TGTGCCAGTAGTATCCCTCTAGGGACCTGGGGCTACACCTTC
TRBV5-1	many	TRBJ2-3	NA	CASSLGQLSTDTQYF	TGCGCCAGCAGCCTCGGACAGTTGAGCACAGATACGCAGTATTTT
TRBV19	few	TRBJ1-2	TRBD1	CASSIGRGRANYGYTF	TGTGCCAGTAGTATTGGGAGGGGGCGAGCGAACTATGGCTACACCTTC